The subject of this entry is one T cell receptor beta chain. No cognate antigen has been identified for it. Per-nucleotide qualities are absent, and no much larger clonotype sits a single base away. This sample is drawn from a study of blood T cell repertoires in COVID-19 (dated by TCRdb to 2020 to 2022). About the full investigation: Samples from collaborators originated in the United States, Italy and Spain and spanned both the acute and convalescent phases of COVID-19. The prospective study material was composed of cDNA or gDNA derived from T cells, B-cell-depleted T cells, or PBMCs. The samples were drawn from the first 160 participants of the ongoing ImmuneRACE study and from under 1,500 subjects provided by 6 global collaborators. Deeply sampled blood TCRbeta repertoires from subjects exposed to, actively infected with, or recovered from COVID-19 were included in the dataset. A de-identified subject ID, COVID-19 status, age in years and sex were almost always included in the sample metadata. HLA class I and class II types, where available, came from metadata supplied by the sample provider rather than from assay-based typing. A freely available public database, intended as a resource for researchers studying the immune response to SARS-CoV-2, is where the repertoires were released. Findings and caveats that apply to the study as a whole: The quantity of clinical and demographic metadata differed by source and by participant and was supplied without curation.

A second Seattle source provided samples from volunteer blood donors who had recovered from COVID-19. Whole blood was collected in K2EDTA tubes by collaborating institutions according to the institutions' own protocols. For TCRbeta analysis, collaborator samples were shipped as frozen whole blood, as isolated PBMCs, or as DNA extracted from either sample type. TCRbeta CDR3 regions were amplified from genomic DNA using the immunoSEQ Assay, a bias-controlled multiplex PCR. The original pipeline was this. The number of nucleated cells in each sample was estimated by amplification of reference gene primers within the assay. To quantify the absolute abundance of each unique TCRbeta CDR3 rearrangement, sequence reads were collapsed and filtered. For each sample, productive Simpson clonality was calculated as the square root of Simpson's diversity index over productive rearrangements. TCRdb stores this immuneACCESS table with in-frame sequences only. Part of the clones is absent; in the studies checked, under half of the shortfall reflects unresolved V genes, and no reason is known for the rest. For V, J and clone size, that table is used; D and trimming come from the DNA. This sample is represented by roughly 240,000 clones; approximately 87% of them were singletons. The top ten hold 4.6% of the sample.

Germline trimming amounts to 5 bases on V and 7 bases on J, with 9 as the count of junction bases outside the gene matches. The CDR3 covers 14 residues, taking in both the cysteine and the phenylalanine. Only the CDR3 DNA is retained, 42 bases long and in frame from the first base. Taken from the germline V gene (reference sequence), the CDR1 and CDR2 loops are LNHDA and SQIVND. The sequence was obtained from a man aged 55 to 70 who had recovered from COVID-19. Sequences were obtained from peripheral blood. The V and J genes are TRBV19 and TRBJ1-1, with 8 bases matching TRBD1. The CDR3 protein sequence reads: CASSFQGAPGEAFF. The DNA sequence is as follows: TGTGCCAGTAGTTTCCAGGGGGCGCCGGGTGAAGCTTTCTTT.